Below are 20 T cell receptor beta chains sequenced from a single sample in a study of control samples from healthy donors and cancer patients. Data came from immunoSEQ multiplex PCR; TCRdb stores just in-frame clones and leaves some out. The sample includes 91,000 or so clones, approximately 91% of them seen just once. Sequencing was carried out using blood. Receptors originate from a woman aged 25 to 39 in good health.

The genes are TRBV6-1 and TRBJ1-2; 10 nucleotides line up with TRBD1. Losses at the gene ends were 6 bases for V and 6 bases for J; bases not matched to a gene: 4. The CDR3 spans 13 residues. CDR1 and CDR2 (germline): MNHNS, SASEGT. Here the CDR3 reads CASSWTGGDGYTF. CDR3 DNA sequence: TGTGCCAGCAGCTGGACAGGGGGAGATGGCTACACCTTC.

This clone was observed a single time. This chain uses TRBV27 with TRBJ1-2; D is possibly TRBD1 (6 bases). V was clipped by 4 bases and J by 5 bases, with 17 bases between them. Germline V gene sequence: CDR1 MNHEY, CDR2 SMNVEV (reference sequence). CDR3 size: 15 residues. The CDR3 bases are TGTGCCAGCAGTTCTGCAGGGGTAGTACGTTATGGCTACACCTTC. It encodes CASSSAGVVRYGYTF.

This chain uses TRBV18 with TRBJ1-2; 10 bases line up with TRBD1. V gave up 3 bases and J gave up 6 bases; unmatched junction bases: 10. Germline CDR1 and CDR2: KGHSH and LQKENI. The CDR3 has 16 residues. The DNA of the CDR3 is TGTGCCAGCTCACCCTCGCGACAGGGGGCGAGAGATGGCTACACCTTC. Translating gives CASSPSRQGARDGYTF.

CDR3: CASSLNTLGNQPQHF. DNA of the CDR3: TGTGCCAGCAGCCTAAACACCCTCGGTAATCAGCCCCAGCATTTT. The chain employs TRBV5-5 and TRBJ1-5; D is ambiguous. V was cut by 4 bases and J by 4 bases, with 15 bases left in between. CDR3 length equals 15 residues. Germline V CDR1 and CDR2: SGHKS, YYEKEE (reference sequence). The whole variable domain, filled in from reference TRBV5-5 and TRBJ1-5, reads DAGVTQSPTHLIKTRGQQVTLRCSPISGHKSVSWYQQVLGQGPQFIFQYYEKEERGRGNFPDRFSARQFPNYSSELNVNALLLGDSALYLCASSLNTLGNQPQHFGDGTRLSIL.

In this sample, this clone turned up once. The rearrangement links TRBV4-1 to TRBJ2-5, with 7 bases aligning to TRBD2. CDR1 is MGHRA and CDR2 is YSYEKL in the germline V gene. The CDR3 spans 15 residues. J lost 2 bases, V lost 3 bases, and 6 bases had no gene match. CDR3 in amino acids: CASSQASGPQETQYF. CDR3 coding DNA: TGCGCCAGCAGCCAGGCTAGCGGCCCACAAGAGACCCAGTACTTC.

This clone was counted between two and nine times. The CDR3 DNA reads TGCGCCAGCAGTGATACCGGGACAGGGGGCACGGGCAATCAGCCCCAGCATTTT. It specifies CASSDTGTGGTGNQPQHF. The J gene is TRBJ1-5, the V gene TRBV10-2, with 12 bases that match TRBD1. The germline CDR1 and CDR2 sequences are WSHSY and SAAADI. V was pared by 3 bases and J by 2 bases, with 8 bases of the junction left unmatched. The length of the CDR3 is 18 residues.

This clone was recorded once. The rearrangement uses TRBV28 and TRBJ2-5; the match to TRBD2 covers 8 bases. V was clipped by 7 bases and J by 2 bases; unmatched bases: 6. The CDR3 is made up of 14 amino acids. CDR1 is MDHEN and CDR2 is SYDVKM in the germline V gene. This chain's CDR3 is CASTPRGGQETQYF. DNA for the CDR3: TGTGCCAGCACCCCGCGCGGGGGGCAAGAGACCCAGTACTTC.

On this clone itself: Relative to the germline gene, one junction end is altered; a read error may explain this. The chain links TRBV7-2 to TRBJ2-1; possible D gene TRBD2, 5 bases. CDR3 length: 13 amino acids. Germline lookup yields CDR1 SGHTA and CDR2 FQGNSA. Here the CDR3 DNA reads TGTGCCAGCAGCTTGGGGAGTGGAGACTGGGAGCTCTTC. It specifies CASSLGSGDWELF. Looking up the rest from reference TRBV7-2 and TRBJ2-1 gives the full variable domain: GAGVSQSPSNKVTEKGKDVELRCDPISGHTALYWYRQSLGQGLEFLIYFQGNSAPDKSGLPSDRFSAERTGGSVSTLTIQRTQQEDSAVYLCASSLGSGDWELFGPGTRLTVL.

The chain carries TRBV2 and TRBJ2-7, with 10 nucleotides matching TRBD2. The length of the CDR3 is 14 residues. Losses at the gene ends were 6 bases for V and 1 base for J; bases not matched to a gene: 3. Germline CDR1 reads SNHLY; CDR2 reads FYNNEI. CDR3 in amino acids: CASRRLAGSYEQYF. For the CDR3, the DNA is TGTGCCAGCAGGAGACTAGCGGGTTCCTACGAGCAGTACTTC.

This chain connects TRBV19 to TRBJ1-1; TRBD1 is a possible D gene (5 bases). The CDR3 has 15 residues. Per germline, CDR1 LNHDA and CDR2 SQIVND (reference sequence). Trimming shortened V by 7 bases and J by 1 base, and 16 bases separated the two germline ends. The CDR3: CASNKGVDRNTEAFF. CDR3 DNA sequence: TGTGCCAGTAATAAAGGGGTGGACCGGAACACTGAAGCTTTCTTT.

Here the CDR3 reads CASREQSSGNTIYF. The CDR3 bases are TGCGCCAGCAGGGAACAGAGCTCTGGAAACACCATATATTTT. V is TRBV5-1 and J is TRBJ1-3; the D is unclear. The CDR3 has 14 amino acids. Trimming took 5 bases from V and 0 from J, leaving 9 bases between them. Germline CDR1 reads SGHRS; CDR2 reads YFSETQ. The whole variable domain, remainder taken from reference TRBV5-1 and TRBJ1-3, is KAGVTQTPRYLIKTRGQQVTLSCSPISGHRSVSWYQQTPGQGLQFLFEYFSETQRNKGNFPGRFSGRQFSNSRSEMNVSTLELGDSALYLCASREQSSGNTIYFGEGSWLTVV.

The V and J genes are TRBV15 and TRBJ2-1; 10 nucleotides agree with TRBD2. CDR1 LNHNV and CDR2 YYDKDF come from the germline V gene (reference sequence). The CDR3 runs to 16 residues. V trimming: 0 bases; J trimming: 8 bases; junction bases outside the gene matches: 7. The CDR3 coding sequence is TGTGCCACCAGCAGAGATCTGCTAGCGGGAGTCGATGAGCAGTTCTTC. Protein sequence: CATSRDLLAGVDEQFF. Full variable domain (outside the CDR3, taken from reference TRBV15 and TRBJ2-1): DAMVIQNPRYQVTQFGKPVTLSCSQTLNHNVMYWYQQKSSQAPKLLFHYYDKDFNNEADTPDNFQSRRPNTSFCFLDIRSPGLGDTAMYLCATSRDLLAGVDEQFFGPGTRLTVL.

The V and J genes are TRBV6-5 and TRBJ2-5, with TRBD2 identical over 11 bases. V lost 6 bases, J lost 2 bases, and 5 bases stayed unmatched. The CDR3 is 15 amino acids. Germline-derived CDR1 and CDR2 are MNHEY and SVGAGI. CDR3 sequence reads: CASSPVAGGQETQYF. The CDR3 nucleotides are TGTGCCAGCAGCCCGGTAGCGGGGGGGCAAGAGACCCAGTACTTC.

This chain connects TRBV3-1 (or the pseudogene TRBV3-2) to TRBJ1-1, with D uncertain. Between the trimmed V and J ends, which lost 0 bases and 3 bases, there was a span of 5 bases. The germline V gene encodes CDR1 LGHDT and CDR2 YNNKEL (reference sequence). The CDR3 is 13 residues long. The chain's CDR3 is CASSQDPHTEAFF. The CDR3 DNA reads TGTGCCAGCAGCCAAGATCCCCACACTGAAGCTTTCTTT.

The chain is built from TRBV6-4 and TRBJ2-2; possibly TRBD1 for D (7 bases). V lost 8 bases and J 3 bases, leaving 13 bases between the germline ends. This CDR3 spans 14 amino acids. The germline gives CDR1 MRHNA, CDR2 SNTAGT. The chain's CDR3 is CASSGGTDTGELFF. The CDR3 region has the DNA TGTGCCAGCTCAGGGGGGACGGACACCGGGGAGCTGTTTTTT.

This rearrangement joins TRBV19 to TRBJ1-3; D is unclear. Deletions cut 8 bases from V and 2 bases from J, with 19 bases between. This CDR3 has 16 residues. Germline V CDR1 and CDR2: LNHDA, SQIVND (reference sequence). CDR3 region: CASSPVIPDTGNTIYF. CDR3 DNA: TGTGCCAGTTCTCCCGTCATACCTGATACTGGAAACACCATATATTTT.

The chain joins TRBV18 to TRBJ2-1, with D perhaps TRBD2 (6 bases). Germline CDR1 is KGHSH and CDR2 is LQKENI. V shed 5 bases and J shed 7 bases, with 21 bases lying between them. The CDR3 sequence is 16 residues long. The CDR3 DNA reads TGTGCCAGCTCAGTAAACAGCGCGGGAACGGGAAATGAGCAGTTCTTC. Protein sequence: CASSVNSAGTGNEQFF.

This chain connects TRBV28 to TRBJ1-4; no firm D call. Germline CDR1 reads MDHEN; CDR2 reads SYDVKM. Trimming took off 5 bases at V and 0 bases at J, with 7 bases between the two ends. This CDR3 contains 14 residues. The CDR3 region is CASSPFTTNEKLFF. The CDR3 coding sequence is TGTGCCAGCAGTCCCTTCACAACTAATGAAAAACTGTTTTTT. The full variable domain, rest sourced from reference TRBV28 and TRBJ1-4, is DVKVTQSSRYLVKRTGEKVFLECVQDMDHENMFWYRQDPGLGLRLIYFSYDVKMKEKGDIPEGYSVSREKKERFSLILESASTNQTSMYLCASSPFTTNEKLFFGSGTQLSVL.

The genes are TRBV18 and TRBJ1-1; 7 nucleotides line up with TRBD1. Germline V gene data show CDR1 as KGHSH and CDR2 as LQKENI. CDR3 length: 16 amino acids. The ends lost 4 bases at V and 1 base at J; junction bases unmatched: 9. CDR3 residues: CASSRGSGGTNTEAFF. Here the CDR3 DNA reads TGTGCCAGCTCACGAGGGTCAGGGGGGACGAACACTGAAGCTTTCTTT.

The CDR3 sequence is CAWGPGTGFGAYEQYF. As DNA, the CDR3 is TGTGCCTGGGGCCCTGGGACAGGGTTTGGGGCCTACGAGCAGTACTTC. The chain links TRBV30 to TRBJ2-7; 9 positions match TRBD1. Germline CDR1 GTSNPN, CDR2 SVGIG (reference sequence). The length of the CDR3 is 16 residues. V shed 5 bases, J shed 2 bases, and the junction held 13 bases outside the gene matches.